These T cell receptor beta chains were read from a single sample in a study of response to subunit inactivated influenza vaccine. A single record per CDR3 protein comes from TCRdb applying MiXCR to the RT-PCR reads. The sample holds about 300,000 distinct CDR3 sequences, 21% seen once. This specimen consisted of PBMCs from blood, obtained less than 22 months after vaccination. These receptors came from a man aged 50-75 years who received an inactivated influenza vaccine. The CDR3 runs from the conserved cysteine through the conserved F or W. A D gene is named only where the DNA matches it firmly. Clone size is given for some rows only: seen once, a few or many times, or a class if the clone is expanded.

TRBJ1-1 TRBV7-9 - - TGTGCCAGCAGCCCAAGGGGGGGCCAGAACACTGAAGCTTTCTTT CASSPRGGQNTEAFF
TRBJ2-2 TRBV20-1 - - TGCAGTGCTAGAGATATCTACACCGGGGAGCTGTTTTTT CSARDIYTGELFF
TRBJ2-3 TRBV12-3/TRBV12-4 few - TGTGCCAGCAAGGAGACCCCGCTCACAGATACGCAGTATTTT CASKETPLTDTQYF
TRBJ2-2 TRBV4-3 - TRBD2 TGCGCCAGCAGCCCTAGCGGGAACACCGGGGAGCTGTTTTTT CASSPSGNTGELFF
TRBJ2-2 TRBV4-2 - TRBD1 TGTGCCAGCAGCCGAGGACAGGTTCTGAACACCGGGGAGCTGTTTTTT CASSRGQVLNTGELFF
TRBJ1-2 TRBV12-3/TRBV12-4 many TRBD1 TGTGCCAGCAGTGTGGGACAGAACTATGGCTACACCTTC CASSVGQNYGYTF
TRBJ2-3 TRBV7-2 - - TGTGCCAGCAGCCCGGACGCGGGGACAGATACGCAGTATTTT CASSPDAGTDTQYF
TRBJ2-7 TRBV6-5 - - TGTGCCAGCAGTTACTCGCGAGGGTCCTACGAGCAGTACTTC CASSYSRGSYEQYF
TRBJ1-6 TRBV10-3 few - TGTGCCATCAGTGAGTCGAGGGATTCACCCCTCCACTTT CAISESRDSPLHF
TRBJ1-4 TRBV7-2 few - TGTGCCAGCAGCTTGAGTAGGGGGGGTGAAAAACTGTTTTTT CASSLSRGGEKLFF
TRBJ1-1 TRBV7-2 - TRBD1 TGTGCCAGCAGCTTTAAGACAGGGACTGAAGCTTTCTTT CASSFKTGTEAFF
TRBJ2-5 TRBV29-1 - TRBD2 TGCAGCGTTGATATCCTAGCGGGAGGGGAGACCCAGTACTTC CSVDILAGGETQYF
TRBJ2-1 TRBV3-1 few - TGTGCCAGCAGCTTTACTAGGTTCTACAATGAGCAGTTCTTC CASSFTRFYNEQFF
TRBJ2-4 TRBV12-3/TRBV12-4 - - TGTGCCTCAACCCCGGACCCAACCTGGAACATTCAGTACTTC CASTPDPTWNIQYF
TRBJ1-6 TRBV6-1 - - TGTGCCAGCAGTCTTACCTTCGGGGGGCAGGGTTCACCCCTCCACTTT CASSLTFGGQGSPLHF
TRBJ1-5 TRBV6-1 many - TGTGCCAGCAGAGGGAGGGCAGGTCAGCCCCAGCATTTT CASRGRAGQPQHF
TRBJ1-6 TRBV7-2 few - TGTGCCAGCAGCTTAGTATCGGCAGGGACATGGAATTCACCCCTCCACTTT CASSLVSAGTWNSPLHF
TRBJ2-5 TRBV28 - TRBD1 TGTGCCAGCAGTTTAGGACAGGGACACAGGGAGACCCAGTACTTC CASSLGQGHRETQYF
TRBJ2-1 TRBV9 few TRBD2 TGTGCCAGCAGCGTAGAACTAGCGGGAGATCGGGAGCAGTTCTTC CASSVELAGDREQFF
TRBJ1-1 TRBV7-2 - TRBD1 TGTGCCAGCAGCTCCTGGGCCGGGACAGGGGGCCTTGAAGCTTTCTTT CASSSWAGTGGLEAFF
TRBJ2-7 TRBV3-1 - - TGTGCCAGCAGCCAGGCCGGGACACTTTCCTACGAGCAGTACTTC CASSQAGTLSYEQYF
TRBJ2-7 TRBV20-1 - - TGCAGTGCTAATGGGGGCCTAAGGGACTACGAGCAGTACTTC CSANGGLRDYEQYF
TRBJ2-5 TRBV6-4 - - TGTGCCAGCAGTGATTTTATAGACCAAGAGACCCAGTACTTC CASSDFIDQETQYF
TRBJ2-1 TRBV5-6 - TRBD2 TGTGCCAGCAGCTTAAATAGCGGGAGGGGTTACAATGAGCAGTTCTTC CASSLNSGRGYNEQFF
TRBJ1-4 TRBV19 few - TGTGCCAGTACGGGCGGCACAACTAATGAAAAACTGTTTTTT CASTGGTTNEKLFF
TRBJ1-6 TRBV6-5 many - TGTGCCAGCAGTTACTCTTTCGCAGGGTACTCACCCCTCCACTTT CASSYSFAGYSPLHF
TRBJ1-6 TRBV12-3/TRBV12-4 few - TGTGCCAGCAACCCATCTGGGGGCCATTCACCCCTCCACTTT CASNPSGGHSPLHF
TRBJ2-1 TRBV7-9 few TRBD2 TGTGCCAGCAGCTTTGAACTAGCGGGGGCAGAAGAGCAGTTCTTC CASSFELAGAEEQFF
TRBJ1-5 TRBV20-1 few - TGCAGTGCACTGGACAGCCCGAATCAGCCCCAGCATTTT CSALDSPNQPQHF
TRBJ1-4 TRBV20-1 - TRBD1 TGCAGTGCTAGAGATGGGACAGGGGGGAAAAGTGAAAAACTGTTTTTT CSARDGTGGKSEKLFF
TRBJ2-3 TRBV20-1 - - TGCAGTGCTAGAGACCGCAAAGATACGCAGTATTTT CSARDRKDTQYF
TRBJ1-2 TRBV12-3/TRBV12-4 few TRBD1 TGTGCCAGCACCCTCGGACAGGCGACAGGAGGCTACACCTTC CASTLGQATGGYTF
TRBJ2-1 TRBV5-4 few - TGTGCCAGCAGCTCCCCGGGCGAGTTCGGGGAGCAGTTCTTC CASSSPGEFGEQFF
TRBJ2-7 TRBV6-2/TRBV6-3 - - TGTGCCACCATAAGCGGCCATGCTTCCTACGAGCAGTACTTC CATISGHASYEQYF
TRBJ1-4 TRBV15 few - TGTGCCACCAGCAGAGATTCAGGAAAACTGTTTTTT CATSRDSGKLFF
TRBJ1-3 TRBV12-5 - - TGTGCTAGTGCTTCGAGGGGCTCTGGAAACACCATATATTTT CASASRGSGNTIYF
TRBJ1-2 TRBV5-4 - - TGTGCCAGCAGTCAGGAGGGCAGGGGTTATGGCTACACCTTC CASSQEGRGYGYTF
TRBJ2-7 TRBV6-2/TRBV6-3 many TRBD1 TGTGCCAGCAGTTACGGGACAGGGGCCTACGAGCAGTACTTC CASSYGTGAYEQYF
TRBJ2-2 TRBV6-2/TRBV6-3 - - TGTGCCAGCAGAACCGGGCCGAAGGGGAACACCGGGGAGCTGTTTTTT CASRTGPKGNTGELFF
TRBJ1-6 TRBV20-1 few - TGCAGTGCCAGAGGACAGAGTTATAATTCACCCCTCCACTTT CSARGQSYNSPLHF
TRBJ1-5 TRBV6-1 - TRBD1 TGTGCCAGCAGTGAAGGGGGGACAGGGAGTCAGCCCCAGCATTTT CASSEGGTGSQPQHF
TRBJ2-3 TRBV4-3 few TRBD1 TGCGCCAGCAGCCAGGACAGGGCCACAGATACGCAGTATTTT CASSQDRATDTQYF
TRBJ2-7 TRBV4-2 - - TGTGCCAGCAGCCCCCGAGCCTCAGGGTCGGACGAGCAGTACTTC CASSPRASGSDEQYF
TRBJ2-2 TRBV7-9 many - TGTGCCAGCAGCCTCGGGACTTTCAACACCGGGGAGCTGTTTTTT CASSLGTFNTGELFF
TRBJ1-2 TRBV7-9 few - TGTGCCAGCAGCGTACCAGGGAGAGGGAGCTATGGCTACACCTTC CASSVPGRGSYGYTF
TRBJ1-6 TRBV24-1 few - TGTGCCACCAGTGATCGGCATGGGGCACCCCTCCACTTT CATSDRHGAPLHF
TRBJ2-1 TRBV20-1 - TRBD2 TGCAGTGCCAGAGCGGGGTACTACAATGAGCAGTTCTTC CSARAGYYNEQFF
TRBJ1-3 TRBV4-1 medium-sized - TGCGCCAGCAGCCAAGATGGAGGGGCTGGAAACACCATATATTTT CASSQDGGAGNTIYF
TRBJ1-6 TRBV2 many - TGTGCCAGCACTGGCGACTATAATTCACCCCTCCACTTT CASTGDYNSPLHF